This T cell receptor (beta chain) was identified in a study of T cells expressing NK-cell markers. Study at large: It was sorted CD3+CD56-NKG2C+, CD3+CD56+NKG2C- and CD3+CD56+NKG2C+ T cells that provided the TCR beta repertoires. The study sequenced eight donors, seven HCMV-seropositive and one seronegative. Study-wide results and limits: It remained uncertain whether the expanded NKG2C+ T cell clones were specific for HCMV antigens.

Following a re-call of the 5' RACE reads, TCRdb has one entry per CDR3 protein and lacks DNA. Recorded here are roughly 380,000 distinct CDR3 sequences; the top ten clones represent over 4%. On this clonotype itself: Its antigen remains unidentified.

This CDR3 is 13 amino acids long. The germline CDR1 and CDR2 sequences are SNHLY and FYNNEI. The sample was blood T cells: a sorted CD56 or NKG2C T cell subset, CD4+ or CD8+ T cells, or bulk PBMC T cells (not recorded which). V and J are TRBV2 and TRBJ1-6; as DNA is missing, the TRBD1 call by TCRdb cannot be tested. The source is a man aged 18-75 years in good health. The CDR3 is CASSTGGNSPLHF. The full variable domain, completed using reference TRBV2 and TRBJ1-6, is EPEVTQTPSHQVTQMGQEVILRCVPISNHLYFYWYRQILGQKVEFLVSFYNNEISEKSEIFDDQFSVERPDGSNFTLKIRSTKLEDSAMYFCASSTGGNSPLHFGNGTRLTVT.